Each of the 23 T cell receptor beta chains below was sequenced from the same sample in a study of blood T cell repertoires in COVID-19. Assay used: immunoSEQ multiplex PCR; TCRdb lists only in-frame clones, some missing. The sample includes about 140,000 clones, 70% to 80% of them seen just once. The sequenced material came from peripheral blood. The origin of the receptors is a woman aged 80 or older with active or convalescent COVID-19.

The rearrangement uses TRBV18 and TRBJ1-3, with D maybe TRBD1 (6 bases). Trimming removed 3 bases at V and 6 bases at J, with 24 bases between. Germline V gives CDR1 KGHSH, CDR2 LQKENI. CDR3 size: 18 residues. CDR3 amino acids: CASSPKDRGGSILNTIYF. The CDR3 nucleotides are TGTGCCAGCTCACCGAAAGACCGCGGGGGCTCGATTTTAAACACCATATATTTT.

The chain joins TRBV5-1 to TRBJ1-2; possible D gene TRBD1, 6 bases. Germline CDR1 and CDR2: SGHRS and YFSETQ. The ends were cut back, 2 bases at V and 5 bases at J, with 28 bases in the middle. There are 19 residues in the CDR3. CDR3 nucleotides: TGCGCCAGCAGCTTCCTTGGGTATCCGGCGACAGGAGCTATTTATGGCTACACCTTC. Protein product: CASSFLGYPATGAIYGYTF.

The chain is built from TRBV11-2 and TRBJ2-7, with 10 bases identical to TRBD2. The CDR3 is 15 residues long. Germline CDR1 reads SGHAT; CDR2 reads FQNNGV. The trim removed 5 bases at V and 3 bases at J, leaving 7 bases unmatched. The CDR3 region is CASSLSGGARYEQYF. For the CDR3, the DNA is TGTGCCAGCAGCCTCAGCGGGGGGGCCCGCTACGAGCAGTACTTC.

V usage is TRBV28 and J usage is TRBJ1-2; the match to TRBD1 covers 7 bases. Trimming removed 11 bases from V and 3 bases from J; junction bases left unmatched: 6. This CDR3 has 12 amino acids. CDR1 MDHEN and CDR2 SYDVKM come from the germline V gene. The CDR3 sequence is CASTGQHYGYTF. The CDR3 DNA reads TGTGCCTCGACAGGGCAGCACTATGGCTACACCTTC.

The sample holds a few counts of this clone. The rearrangement uses TRBV9 and TRBJ1-2, with D maybe TRBD1 (5 bases). This CDR3 is built from 14 residues. Trimming stripped 0 bases from V and 2 bases from J, with 8 bases between. Germline values: CDR1 SGDLS, CDR2 YYNGEE. CDR3 amino acids: CASSVGGWNYGYTF. The DNA of the CDR3 is TGTGCCAGCAGCGTAGGGGGCTGGAACTATGGCTACACCTTC.

CDR3 amino acids: CASSLVGGVGTEAFF. The CDR3 region has the DNA TGTGCCAGCAGCTTGGTTGGGGGGGTTGGGACTGAAGCTTTCTTT. V gene TRBV5-4 combines with J gene TRBJ1-1; the D gene is possibly TRBD1 (5 bases). The CDR3 totals 15 residues. Looked up from germline, CDR1 is SGHNT and CDR2 is YYREEE (reference sequence). The V gene lost 0 bases and the J gene lost 5 bases, with 14 bases spanning the gap.

In its sample, this clone was seen a few times. CDR3: CASRSAGANKYEQYF. The CDR3, as DNA: TGTGCCAGCCGTTCGGCGGGGGCGAATAAATACGAGCAGTACTTC. The chain recombines TRBV28 with TRBJ2-7, with TRBD2 as a possible D gene (7 bases). Germline CDR1 and CDR2: MDHEN and SYDVKM. Trimming removed 8 bases at V and 4 bases at J, with 21 bases between. The CDR3 extends over 15 amino acids.

This chain links TRBV5-1 with TRBJ1-5; 11 bases are a match to TRBD1. Per germline, CDR1 SGHRS and CDR2 YFSETQ. The J segment lost 8 bases and the V segment lost 4 bases, leaving 11 bases of the junction unmatched. The CDR3 is 16 amino acids. This CDR3 is CASSPTGTGGLKPQHF. The CDR3 DNA sequence: TGCGCCAGCAGCCCGACCGGGACAGGGGGTCTGAAGCCCCAGCATTTT.

On this clone: The sample carries other DNA sequences with the same CDR3. The chain employs TRBV28 and TRBJ2-7; 7 nucleotides line up with TRBD1. V dropped 2 bases and J dropped 0; count of bases not matched to a gene: 1. The germline CDR1 and CDR2 sequences are MDHEN and SYDVKM. The CDR3 is made up of 14 amino acids. The CDR3 protein is CASSLRQGSYEQYF. The DNA of the CDR3 is TGTGCCAGCAGTTTACGACAGGGCTCCTACGAGCAGTACTTC.

In this sample, this clone turned up once. The genes are TRBV2 and TRBJ1-4; 7 bases fit TRBD1. The CDR3 covers 14 residues. CDR1 is SNHLY and CDR2 is FYNNEI in the germline V gene. The trim removed 9 bases at V and 10 bases at J, leaving 14 bases unmatched. The CDR3 is CASVQGPQGGKLFF. CDR3 bases: TGTGCCAGTGTACAGGGGCCCCAGGGAGGAAAACTGTTTTTT.

The sample holds a few counts of this clone. This sequence joins TRBV7-2 and TRBJ2-1; unclear D gene. CDR3 size: 13 residues. Between the trimmed V and J ends, which lost 5 bases and 8 bases, there was a span of 13 bases. Germline V gene sequence: CDR1 SGHTA, CDR2 FQGNSA. CDR3 sequence (DNA): TGTGCCAGCAGCAGGCCAGGTCGGTATGAGCAGTTCTTC. It yields the protein CASSRPGRYEQFF.

The rearrangement uses TRBV19 and TRBJ1-5, with 7 nucleotides matching TRBD1. The germline V gene encodes CDR1 LNHDA and CDR2 SQIVND (reference sequence). The CDR3 runs to 15 residues. The junction had 9 bases not matched to a gene; V was cut back by 6 bases and J by 4 bases. DNA of the CDR3: TGTGCCAGTAGCCGAACAGGGGTTGGGAATCAGCCCCAGCATTTT. Protein sequence: CASSRTGVGNQPQHF.

The gene calls are TRBV2 and TRBJ2-2; D is possibly TRBD1 (6 bases). CDR1 and CDR2 (germline): SNHLY, FYNNEI. The length of the CDR3 is 15 residues. Trimming removed 6 bases at V and 5 bases at J, with 16 bases between. The CDR3 nucleotides read TGTGCCAGCAGGGGTTCACAGGGATGGACCGGGGAGCTGTTTTTT. This codes for CASRGSQGWTGELFF.

The rearrangement uses TRBV6-6 and TRBJ2-7, with 15 positions matching TRBD2. The CDR3 runs 17 residues. V gave up 5 bases and J gave up 4 bases; unmatched junction bases: 9. Germline CDR1 reads MNHNY; CDR2 reads SVGAGI (reference sequence). The CDR3 here is CASSRTSGGAFGYEQYF. In DNA form, the CDR3 reads TGTGCCAGCAGTCGGACTAGCGGGGGGGCCTTTGGGTACGAGCAGTACTTC.

Details on this clone: A junction end diverges from the germline sequence, so it may reflect a read error. Different DNA sequences within this sample yield the same CDR3. The chain has TRBV18 and TRBJ2-1; TRBD1 is a possible D gene (6 bases). CDR3 length: 15 residues. Germline CDR1 KGHSH, CDR2 LQKENI. CDR3 nucleotide sequence: TGTGCCAGCTCAGACAGGAGACGCTCCTATAATGAGCAGTTCTTC. The encoded protein is CASSDRRRSYNEQFF.

V usage is TRBV19 and J usage is TRBJ2-7, with no clear D. The V gene's germline CDR1 is LNHDA and CDR2 SQIVND (reference sequence). V gave up 1 base and J gave up 3 bases, with 13 bases separating them. The CDR3 sequence is 15 residues long. CDR3 protein: CASSIGDRGIYEQYF. The CDR3 coding sequence is TGTGCCAGTAGTATAGGTGATAGAGGAATCTACGAGCAGTACTTC.

This chain connects TRBV6-5 to TRBJ1-5; 9 nucleotides line up with TRBD1. The CDR3 contains 14 residues. The V segment lost 4 bases and the J segment 6 bases; nucleotides outside the gene matches: 4. The germline V gene encodes CDR1 MNHEY and CDR2 SVGAGI. CDR3 loop: CASSWTGALQPQHF. Written as DNA, the CDR3 is TGTGCCAGCAGTTGGACAGGGGCCCTTCAGCCCCAGCATTTT.

In this sample, this clone turned up a few times. J is TRBJ2-2 and V is TRBV6-5, with a tentative D call TRBD2 (5 bases). Per germline, CDR1 MNHEY and CDR2 SVGAGI. The CDR3 has 13 amino acids. V dropped 3 bases and J dropped 5 bases, with 7 bases sitting between them. As DNA, the CDR3 is TGTGCCAGCAGTTATGAGGGAACCGGGGAGCTGTTTTTT. Translating gives CASSYEGTGELFF.

This clone was counted a few times. This sequence joins TRBV19 and TRBJ1-6, with D perhaps TRBD1 (5 bases). Deletions cut 3 bases from V and 8 bases from J, with 11 bases between. Germline lookup yields CDR1 LNHDA and CDR2 SQIVND (reference sequence). The CDR3 has 14 residues. The CDR3 DNA reads as TGTGCCAGTAGTATTTTAGGGGCGGATTCACCCCTCCACTTT. Its protein product is CASSILGADSPLHF.

J is TRBJ1-5 and V is TRBV28, with TRBD1 as a possible D gene (6 bases). The CDR3 has 15 residues. Germline-derived CDR1 and CDR2 are MDHEN and SYDVKM. Trimming took off 5 bases at V and 8 bases at J, with 19 bases between the two ends. The CDR3 here is CASSVPGGPGKPQHF. The CDR3 nucleotides read TGTGCCAGCAGTGTCCCGGGGGGCCCGGGGAAGCCCCAGCATTTT. The variable domain in full, completed from reference TRBV28 and TRBJ1-5, reads DVKVTQSSRYLVKRTGEKVFLECVQDMDHENMFWYRQDPGLGLRLIYFSYDVKMKEKGDIPEGYSVSREKKERFSLILESASTNQTSMYLCASSVPGGPGKPQHFGDGTRLSIL.

This clone was seen only a few times. V usage is TRBV27 and J usage is TRBJ2-6; D not certain. The germline gives CDR1 MNHEY, CDR2 SMNVEV (reference sequence). CDR3 size: 13 residues. Trimming removed 5 bases at V and 2 bases at J, with 4 bases between. The CDR3 reads CASSLTGANVLTF. CDR3 nucleotide sequence: TGTGCCAGCAGTCTTACTGGGGCCAACGTCCTGACTTTC.

In its sample, this clone was seen a few times. The genes are TRBV2 and TRBJ1-1, with D possibly matching TRBD1 (6 bases). V lost 3 bases, J lost 6 bases, and 14 bases lay in between. Germline V CDR1 and CDR2: SNHLY, FYNNEI. The length of the CDR3 is 14 residues. CDR3 residues: CASSDRDINPEAFF. CDR3 nucleotides: TGTGCCAGCAGTGACAGGGACATCAATCCTGAAGCTTTCTTT.

This clone was picked up a small number of times. The chain joins TRBV19 to TRBJ2-1; the match to TRBD1 covers 7 bases. After removal of 7 bases from V and 8 bases from J, the junction contained 11 bases not matched to a gene. This CDR3 is 14 amino acids long. Per the germline V gene, CDR1 is LNHDA and CDR2 is SQIVND (reference sequence). CDR3 nucleotide sequence: TGTGCCAGTAACAAAGGGGGCGGATTATATGAGCAGTTCTTC. As protein: CASNKGGGLYEQFF.